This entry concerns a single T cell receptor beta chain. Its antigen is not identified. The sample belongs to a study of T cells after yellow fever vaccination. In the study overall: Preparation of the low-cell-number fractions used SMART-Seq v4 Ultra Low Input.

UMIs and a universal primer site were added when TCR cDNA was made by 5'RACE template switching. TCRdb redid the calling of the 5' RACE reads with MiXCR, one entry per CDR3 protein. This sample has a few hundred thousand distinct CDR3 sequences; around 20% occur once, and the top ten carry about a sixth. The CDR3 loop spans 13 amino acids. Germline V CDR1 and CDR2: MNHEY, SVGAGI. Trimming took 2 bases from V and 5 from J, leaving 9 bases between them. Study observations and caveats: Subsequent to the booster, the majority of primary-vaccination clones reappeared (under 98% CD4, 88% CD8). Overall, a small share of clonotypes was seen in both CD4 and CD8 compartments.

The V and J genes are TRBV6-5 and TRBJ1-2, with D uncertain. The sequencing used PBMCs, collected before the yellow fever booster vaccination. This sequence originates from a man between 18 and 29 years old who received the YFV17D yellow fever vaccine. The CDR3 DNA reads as TGTGCCAGCAGTTACACGGGCTTGTATGGCTACACCTTC. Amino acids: CASSYTGLYGYTF.